This TCR beta chain came from a study of blood T cell repertoires in COVID-19. Overall study context: Sources were T cells, B-cell-depleted T cells, or PBMCs; the material itself was cDNA or gDNA.

Sequenced by immunoSEQ multiplex PCR; TCRdb stores in-frame clones only, minus some. The data contain around 160,000 clones, approximately 92% of them seen just once; the ten biggest clones take up 13%. The germline V gene has CDR1 LNHDA and CDR2 SQIVND (reference sequence). Losses at the gene ends were 4 bases for V and 3 bases for J; bases not matched to a gene: 5. This CDR3 comprises 14 residues. Patients of the Seattle cohort, enrolled during active infection, were followed longitudinally. This clone was seen just once. This receptor was obtained from a man younger than 35 with COVID-19, enrolled during active disease. The sequenced sample consisted of peripheral blood. This chain links TRBV19 with TRBJ1-2, with 7 nucleotides matching TRBD1. CDR3: CASSTNQGDYGYTF. CDR3 nucleotides: TGTGCCAGTAGTACCAACCAGGGGGACTATGGCTACACCTTC.